This section outlines one TCR beta chain sequence together with its context. Between the trimmed V and J ends, which lost 2 bases and 2 bases, there was a span of 9 bases. The CDR3 is 14 residues long. Treg sorting used a CD4+CD25+CD127-/low gate. Amplification of TRBV12-4/TRBJ1-2 clonotypes used adaptor-ligated barcode primers. TCRdb fed the multiplex PCR reads into MiXCR, producing one record per CDR3 protein. The sample lists under 450 distinct CDR3 sequences, roughly 30% occurring once. The gene calls are TRBV12-3 or TRBV12-4 and TRBJ1-2; D is unresolved. Material: tumor-infiltrating Tregs sorted from the breast tumor. This TCR derives from a female donor with breast cancer. The CDR3 reads CASSLLGRNYGYTF. CDR3 coding DNA: TGTGCCAGCAGTTTACTGGGCCGAAACTATGGCTACACCTTC.